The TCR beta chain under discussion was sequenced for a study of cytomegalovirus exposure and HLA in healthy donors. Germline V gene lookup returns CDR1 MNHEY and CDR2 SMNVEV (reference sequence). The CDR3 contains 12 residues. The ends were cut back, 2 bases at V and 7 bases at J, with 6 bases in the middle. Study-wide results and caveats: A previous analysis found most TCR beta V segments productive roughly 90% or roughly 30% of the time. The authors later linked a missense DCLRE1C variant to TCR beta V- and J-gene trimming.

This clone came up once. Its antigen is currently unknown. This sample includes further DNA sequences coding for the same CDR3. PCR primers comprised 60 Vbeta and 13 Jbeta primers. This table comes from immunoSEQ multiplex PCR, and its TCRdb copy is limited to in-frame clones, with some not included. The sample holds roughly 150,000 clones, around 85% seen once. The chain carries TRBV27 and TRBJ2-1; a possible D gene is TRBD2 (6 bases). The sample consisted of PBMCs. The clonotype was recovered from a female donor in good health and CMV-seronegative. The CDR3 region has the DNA TGTGCCAGCAGTTTAGCGGGGAATGAGCAGTTCTTC. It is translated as CASSLAGNEQFF.